The 29 T cell receptor beta chains below come from one sample, sequenced in a study of T cells after posttransplantation cyclophosphamide. Generated by immunoSEQ multiplex PCR, the TCRdb table keeps only in-frame clones and is missing some. The sample has tens of thousands of clones; nearly 99% are singletons. Cells defined as naive were viable CD3+CD4+ or CD3+CD8+ and CCR7+CD45RA+CD45RO-CD95-CD27+CD28+. Sequencing input: naive CD4+ T cells sorted from PBMCs. The receptors come from a man aged 35 to 55 in good health, CMV-negative, and a related stem cell transplant donor.

The chain has TRBV2 and TRBJ2-2; the D gene is possibly TRBD1 (6 bases). Looked up from germline, CDR1 is SNHLY and CDR2 is FYNNEI. Trimming pared 7 bases from V and 5 bases from J, leaving 14 bases between. The CDR3 sequence is 14 residues long. The CDR3, as DNA: TGTGCCAGCAAATCTTCTACAGGGACCGGGGAGCTGTTTTTT. It yields the protein CASKSSTGTGELFF.

V usage is TRBV28 and J usage is TRBJ1-1; D might be TRBD1 (5 bases). Trimming pared 6 bases from V and 2 bases from J, leaving 10 bases between. From germline, CDR1 is MDHEN and CDR2 SYDVKM. The CDR3 is 13 amino acids. CDR3 bases: TGTGCCAGCAGATCAGGGTTAAACACTGAAGCTTTCTTT. Its translation is CASRSGLNTEAFF.

The V and J genes are TRBV28 and TRBJ2-2, with D perhaps TRBD2 (5 bases). Between the trimmed V and J ends, which lost 9 bases and 2 bases, there was a span of 13 bases. Germline values: CDR1 MDHEN, CDR2 SYDVKM. CDR3 length equals 14 residues. The CDR3 DNA reads TGTGCCAGTCAGCGGCCCTTAAACACCGGGGAGCTGTTTTTT. It encodes CASQRPLNTGELFF.

The V and J genes are TRBV5-5 and TRBJ2-1, with 7 bases lining up with TRBD2. Germline V CDR1 and CDR2: SGHKS, YYEKEE (reference sequence). CDR3 length equals 16 residues. Germline trimming cut 3 bases from V and 0 bases from J; bases unmatched to any gene: 6. CDR3 bases: TGTGCCAGCAGCTCAGGCGGCGGGAGCTCCTACAATGAGCAGTTCTTC. Protein product: CASSSGGGSSYNEQFF. The variable domain in full, completed from reference TRBV5-5 and TRBJ2-1, reads DAGVTQSPTHLIKTRGQQVTLRCSPISGHKSVSWYQQVLGQGPQFIFQYYEKEERGRGNFPDRFSARQFPNYSSELNVNALLLGDSALYLCASSSGGGSSYNEQFFGPGTRLTVL.

In its sample, this clone was seen once. The CDR3 sequence is CASRYLLGSGTYNEQFF. In DNA, the CDR3 is TGTGCCAGCAGGTACCTCTTAGGTAGCGGGACCTACAATGAGCAGTTCTTC. The rearrangement uses TRBV27 and TRBJ2-1; the match to TRBD2 covers 8 bases. CDR1 and CDR2 from the germline V gene are MNHEY and SMNVEV (reference sequence). V shed 6 bases, J shed 2 bases, and the junction held 12 bases outside the gene matches. The CDR3 totals 17 residues.

This clone appeared a few times. The chain links TRBV4-2 to TRBJ1-3; D gene uncertain. V lost 0 bases and J lost 0, with 9 bases in between. The germline V gene encodes CDR1 LGHNA and CDR2 YNFKEQ. The CDR3 is 16 amino acids. The CDR3 sequence: CASSQDTGSSGNTIYF. For the CDR3, the DNA is TGTGCCAGCAGCCAAGATACTGGTAGCTCTGGAAACACCATATATTTT.

This clone was observed a single time. This chain joins TRBV4-3 and TRBJ1-3; D call uncertain. Deletions cut 1 base from V and 0 bases from J, with 10 bases between. Germline CDR1 and CDR2: LGHNA and YSLEER. The CDR3 is 16 amino acids. The CDR3 DNA reads TGCGCCAGCAGCCAAGTTGCGTCGAGCTCTGGAAACACCATATATTTT. Its translation: CASSQVASSSGNTIYF.

CDR3: CASSSLAGGFTDTQYF. DNA for the CDR3: TGCGCCAGCAGCTCTCTTGCGGGGGGGTTTACAGATACGCAGTATTTT. The chain joins TRBV5-1 to TRBJ2-3; 9 bases match TRBD2. After removal of 3 bases from V and 3 bases from J, the junction contained 8 bases not matched to a gene. CDR1 and CDR2 from the germline V gene are SGHRS and YFSETQ. The CDR3 loop spans 16 amino acids.

V is TRBV5-1 and J is TRBJ2-7; 7 nucleotides line up with TRBD2. The V gene's germline CDR1 is SGHRS and CDR2 YFSETQ. CDR3 length: 14 amino acids. V was clipped by 5 bases and J by 3 bases; unmatched bases: 8. The CDR3 DNA reads as TGCGCCAGCAGAATGGTGTCTAGCGGCTACGAGCAGTACTTC. It encodes CASRMVSSGYEQYF.

This clone was detected once. V gene TRBV28 combines with J gene TRBJ1-5; no clear D gene. The CDR3 is 14 amino acids. Germline CDR1 reads MDHEN; CDR2 reads SYDVKM. V was pared by 8 bases and J by 9 bases, with 20 bases between. CDR3 protein: CASPPRGQMGPQHF. As DNA, the CDR3 is TGTGCCAGCCCACCCCGAGGCCAAATGGGGCCCCAGCATTTT. The full variable domain, in which reference TRBV28 and TRBJ1-5 provide the parts outside the CDR3, is DVKVTQSSRYLVKRTGEKVFLECVQDMDHENMFWYRQDPGLGLRLIYFSYDVKMKEKGDIPEGYSVSREKKERFSLILESASTNQTSMYLCASPPRGQMGPQHFGDGTRLSIL.

The rearrangement links TRBV4-1 to TRBJ2-5, with 7 nucleotides matching TRBD2. CDR1 and CDR2 from the germline V gene are MGHRA and YSYEKL. Germline trimming cut 1 base from V and 4 bases from J; bases unmatched to any gene: 6. This CDR3 comprises 15 residues. CDR3 in DNA: TGCGCCAGCAGCCAAGTCGGCGTAGCGGGAGAGACCCAGTACTTC. Amino acid sequence: CASSQVGVAGETQYF.

The chain couples TRBV7-2 to TRBJ2-7, with 14 bases identical to TRBD2. The ends lost 3 bases at V and 3 bases at J; junction bases unmatched: 1. CDR1 is SGHTA and CDR2 is FQGNSA in the germline V gene. CDR3 length: 15 residues. CDR3 in DNA: TGTGCCAGCAGCTTGGGGACTAGCGGGAGCTACGAGCAGTACTTC. Amino acid sequence: CASSLGTSGSYEQYF.

The chain joins TRBV28 to TRBJ1-3; no definite D call. The germline V gene encodes CDR1 MDHEN and CDR2 SYDVKM. V was pared by 5 bases and J by 0 bases, with 14 bases between. The CDR3 extends over 16 amino acids. CDR3: CASSPLTPSSGNTIYF. As DNA, the CDR3 is TGTGCCAGCAGTCCCTTGACACCCAGCTCTGGAAACACCATATATTTT.

The J gene is TRBJ1-3, the V gene TRBV9, with D perhaps TRBD1 (6 bases). The CDR3 loop spans 14 amino acids. Trimming pared 0 bases from V and 7 bases from J, leaving 11 bases between. The germline CDR1 and CDR2 sequences are SGDLS and YYNGEE. CDR3 nucleotides: TGTGCCAGCAGCGTAGGGGCAGGGGCGAACACCATATATTTT. Its translation is CASSVGAGANTIYF.

The V gene is TRBV19, the J gene TRBJ2-2; 8 bases agree with TRBD2. This CDR3 comprises 15 residues. Trimming removed 7 bases from V and 1 base from J; junction bases left unmatched: 5. Germline CDR1 reads LNHDA; CDR2 reads SQIVND (reference sequence). The CDR3 reads CASMGLAGNTGELFF. CDR3 nucleotides: TGTGCCAGTATGGGTCTAGCGGGGAACACCGGGGAGCTGTTTTTT.

The rearrangement joins TRBV7-3 to TRBJ2-7, with 8 nucleotides matching TRBD2. Germline values: CDR1 SGHTA, CDR2 FQGTGA. V trimming: 0 bases; J trimming: 2 bases; junction bases outside the gene matches: 3. The CDR3 covers 15 residues. CDR3 in amino acids: CASSLTPGLAYEQYF. The CDR3 nucleotides are TGTGCCAGCAGCTTAACACCGGGACTAGCCTACGAGCAGTACTTC.

This chain connects TRBV7-2 to TRBJ2-5, with D perhaps TRBD2 (7 bases). The V gene's germline CDR1 is SGHTA and CDR2 FQGNSA. This CDR3 has 13 amino acids. Trimming stripped 5 bases from V and 7 bases from J, with 14 bases between. CDR3 DNA: TGTGCCAGCAGCACGGTGGGAGGGGGGACCCAGTACTTC. Translating it yields CASSTVGGGTQYF.

Points on this clone: Relative to the germline gene, one junction end is altered; a read error may explain this. The chain joins TRBV7-2 to TRBJ2-5; D call uncertain. This CDR3 comprises 16 residues. Germline CDR1 and CDR2: SGHTA and FQGNSA. CDR3 sequence reads: CASTLTPASSTETQYF. CDR3 nucleotides: TGTGCCAGCACCTTAACCCCCGCTTCTAGTACAGAGACCCAGTACTTC.

This clone was found once. The chain recombines TRBV5-4 with TRBJ1-2, with D perhaps TRBD1 (6 bases). The CDR3 runs to 13 residues. Germline lookup yields CDR1 SGHNT and CDR2 YYREEE (reference sequence). V gave up 4 bases and J gave up 4 bases, with 11 bases separating them. This CDR3 is CASSPGHAYGYTF. The DNA of the CDR3 is TGTGCCAGCAGCCCGGGACACGCCTATGGCTACACCTTC.

This clone has only one observation. This chain connects TRBV28 to TRBJ2-7, with D perhaps TRBD2 (6 bases). CDR3 length: 15 residues. Per the germline V gene, CDR1 is MDHEN and CDR2 is SYDVKM. V lost 4 bases and J 4 bases, leaving 17 bases between the germline ends. The CDR3 DNA follows: TGTGCCAGCAGTTCCACCGGAGGGAACGGATACGAGCAGTACTTC. Protein: CASSSTGGNGYEQYF.

The chain has TRBV28 and TRBJ1-2; 9 bases are shared with TRBD1. The junction had 3 bases not matched to a gene; V was cut back by 5 bases and J by 8 bases. Germline CDR1 MDHEN, CDR2 SYDVKM. The CDR3 runs to 12 residues. This chain's CDR3 is CASSTGGGGYTF. The DNA for the CDR3 is TGTGCCAGCAGTACAGGGGGCGGCGGCTACACCTTC.

The V and J genes are TRBV4-1 and TRBJ2-3; perhaps TRBD2 as D (6 bases). This CDR3 comprises 16 residues. In germline, CDR1 is MGHRA, CDR2 YSYEKL. V was clipped by 3 bases and J by 2 bases, with 15 bases between them. CDR3 sequence (DNA): TGCGCCAGCAGCCAGGGGACTTCCGTATTCACAGATACGCAGTATTTT. Translating gives CASSQGTSVFTDTQYF.

The chain is built from TRBV6-1 and TRBJ1-5, with TRBD1 matching 8 bases. This CDR3 region has 14 residues. Germline-derived CDR1 and CDR2 are MNHNS and SASEGT. The V segment lost 3 bases and the J segment 5 bases; nucleotides outside the gene matches: 3. CDR3 region: CASSDGTGYQPQHF. The CDR3, as DNA: TGTGCCAGCAGTGACGGGACAGGTTATCAGCCCCAGCATTTT.

Of note for this clone: One end of the junction varies from germline; a read error may be responsible. This chain joins TRBV7-2 and TRBJ1-1, with D tentatively TRBD1 (5 bases). The germline V gene has CDR1 SGHTA and CDR2 FQGNSA. The CDR3 loop spans 16 amino acids. In DNA, the CDR3 is TGTGCCAGCAGCTCCAGGGTATTTGAGGAGAACCCTGAAGCTTTCTTT. It yields the protein CASSSRVFEENPEAFF.

The chain employs TRBV4-1 and TRBJ2-3; 9 nucleotides line up with TRBD2. J was trimmed by 3 bases and V by 3 bases; bases with no gene match: 4. Germline V gives CDR1 MGHRA, CDR2 YSYEKL. The CDR3 has 15 amino acids. CDR3 in amino acids: CASSQRTSETDTQYF. The CDR3 DNA follows: TGCGCCAGCAGCCAGCGGACTAGCGAAACAGATACGCAGTATTTT.

The chain has TRBV10-3 and TRBJ1-1, with D unclear. The CDR3 length is 12 residues. Looked up from germline, CDR1 is ENHRY and CDR2 is SYGVKD. V was pared by 2 bases and J by 8 bases, with 9 bases between. Written as DNA, the CDR3 is TGTGCCATCAGTGAGAACACAGCAGAAGCTTTCTTT. It translates to CAISENTAEAFF.

V is TRBV6-1 and J is TRBJ2-1; perhaps TRBD1 as D (6 bases). V was clipped by 1 base and J by 10 bases, with 8 bases between them. From germline, CDR1 is MNHNS and CDR2 SASEGT. The length of the CDR3 is 12 residues. The CDR3 loop is CASSEDGGEQFF. The CDR3 nucleotides are TGTGCCAGCAGTGAAGATGGGGGCGAGCAGTTCTTC.

V and J are TRBV7-9 and TRBJ2-1; 12 bases map to TRBD2. This CDR3 is 15 amino acids long. Germline CDR1 is SEHNR and CDR2 is FQNEAQ (reference sequence). Trimming took 5 bases from V and 9 from J; bases not matched to a gene: 8. The CDR3 nucleotides read TGTGCCAGCAGCGCGACTAGCGGGAGTGCGGGTGAGCAGTTCTTC. Translated: CASSATSGSAGEQFF.

This clone was counted once. This rearrangement joins TRBV7-9 to TRBJ2-7; the match to TRBD2 covers 8 bases. Germline loops: CDR1 SEHNR, CDR2 FQNEAQ (reference sequence). This CDR3 is built from 15 residues. J gave up 2 bases and V 4 bases, and 7 bases lay outside the gene matches. CDR3 DNA sequence: TGTGCCAGCAGCTCACCGGGGGGGGTCGCCTACGAGCAGTACTTC. This translates into CASSSPGGVAYEQYF.